These 9 T cell receptor beta chains were all obtained from the same sample, sequenced in a study of regulatory T cells in long-lasting Graves disease (dated by TCRdb to the early 2020s). Read against the paper, the sample's time point label means: newly diagnosed GD, antithyroid drugs for less than 3 months. For both TCR sequencing and RNA sequencing, RNA was extracted from PBMCs using TRIzol. Libraries were made using multiplex PCR. The sample was run on an Illumina HiSeq 4000. To build TCR beta libraries, CDR3 regions were amplified by Arm-PCR using iRepertoire HTBI primers. TCRdb reran the public reads through fastp at Q25 and MiXCR, keeping productive beta chains. Each CDR3 protein appears once, grouped with its most common genes and DNA. In this sample the table shows about 440,000 distinct CDR3 sequences, 16% of which occur a single time. Around 10% of the sample belongs to the ten largest clones.

These data also formed part of another study, on T cells in Graves' hyperthyroidism and ophthalmopathy.

This specimen was peripheral blood mononuclear cells (PBMCs), taken at new diagnosis, from a patient treated with antithyroid drugs. The receptors shown here come from a woman aged 25 to 45 with Graves disease. Donor details come from another sample of the same person, matched by shared clones.

The chain couples TRBV27 to TRBJ2-2, with D possibly being TRBD1 (6 bases). The CDR3 runs 14 residues. Germline V gives CDR1 MNHEY, CDR2 SMNVEV (reference sequence). Trimming removed 6 bases from V and 3 bases from J, with 11 bases in between. The CDR3 DNA follows: TGTGCCAGCAGGGCGGACAGATACACCGGGGAGCTGTTTTTT. This codes for CASRADRYTGELFF.

The sample holds a few counts of this clonotype. This rearrangement joins TRBV19 to TRBJ2-1; D might be TRBD2 (6 bases). V shed 5 bases and J shed 8 bases, with 19 bases lying between them. Germline V gives CDR1 LNHDA, CDR2 SQIVND (reference sequence). The CDR3 spans 15 residues. Here the CDR3 reads CASSHTVGRFYEQFF. In DNA, the CDR3 is TGTGCCAGTAGTCACACCGTCGGGAGATTCTATGAGCAGTTCTTC.

This clonotype was counted at least ten times. The chain has TRBV11-2 and TRBJ1-4; 8 nucleotides agree with TRBD1. Trimming took 5 bases from V and 0 from J; bases not matched to a gene: 5. Germline V gene lookup returns CDR1 SGHAT and CDR2 FQNNGV. The CDR3 extends over 16 amino acids. The CDR3: CASSHWTGTTNEKLFF. The DNA for the CDR3 is TGTGCCAGCAGCCACTGGACAGGGACAACTAATGAAAAACTGTTTTTT.

This clonotype has ten or more counts. The chain joins TRBV29-1 to TRBJ2-1; D gene unclear. Looked up from germline, CDR1 is SQVTM and CDR2 is ANQGSEA. Trimming cost V 4 bases and J 3 bases, with 4 bases left between them. The CDR3 consists of 11 residues. CDR3 DNA: TGCAGCGTTGCCAGCTACAATGAGCAGTTCTTC. Encoded protein: CSVASYNEQFF.

This clonotype was found many times. This sequence joins TRBV20-1 and TRBJ2-1, with 7 nucleotides matching TRBD2. The CDR3 is 14 amino acids. V lost 1 base, J lost 7 bases, and 7 bases stayed unmatched. Germline V lookup: CDR1 DFQATT, CDR2 SNEGSKA (reference sequence). The CDR3 region has the DNA TGCAGTGCTAGAGTACTGGGGGGGGGGAATGAGCAGTTCTTC. It translates to CSARVLGGGNEQFF.

On this clonotype: A read error likely explains this, since a far larger clone differs by one base. The chain has TRBV11-2 and TRBJ2-7; tentative D call: TRBD2 (7 bases). V was trimmed by 10 bases and J by 7 bases, leaving 20 bases between them. The CDR3 loop spans 13 amino acids. Germline V CDR1 and CDR2: SGHAT, FQNNGV. The CDR3 nucleotides are TGTGCCACCAGTAAGGGGGACTACAATGAGCAGTACTTC. Protein: CATSKGDYNEQYF.

This clonotype was seen repeatedly, ten times or more. This rearrangement joins TRBV7-3 to TRBJ2-5; possible D gene TRBD2, 5 bases. Germline lookup yields CDR1 SGHTA and CDR2 FQGTGA. CDR3 size: 15 residues. Between the trimmed V and J ends, which lost 2 bases and 5 bases, there was a span of 15 bases. CDR3 bases: TGTGCCAGCAGCTTAGGGCTCGGAGGTCGGGAGACCCAGTACTTC. It translates to CASSLGLGGRETQYF.

This clonotype showed up many times. The chain links TRBV3-1 to TRBJ1-1, with D possibly matching TRBD1 (6 bases). Germline loops: CDR1 LGHDT, CDR2 YNNKEL (reference sequence). The CDR3 sequence is 14 residues long. V lost 2 bases to trimming and J lost 4 bases, with 11 bases between them. In DNA, the CDR3 is TGTGCCAGCAGCCAAAGCGACAGGTTCACTGAAGCTTTCTTT. Its translation: CASSQSDRFTEAFF.

This clonotype was seen ten or more times. V and J are TRBV30 and TRBJ2-6; tentatively, D is TRBD1 (6 bases). CDR1 is GTSNPN and CDR2 is SVGIG in the germline V gene (reference sequence). This CDR3 is 14 amino acids long. V was pared by 5 bases and J by 2 bases, with 10 bases between. CDR3 DNA sequence: TGTGCCTGGGCTACAGGGACTGGGGCCAACGTCCTGACTTTC. It specifies CAWATGTGANVLTF.